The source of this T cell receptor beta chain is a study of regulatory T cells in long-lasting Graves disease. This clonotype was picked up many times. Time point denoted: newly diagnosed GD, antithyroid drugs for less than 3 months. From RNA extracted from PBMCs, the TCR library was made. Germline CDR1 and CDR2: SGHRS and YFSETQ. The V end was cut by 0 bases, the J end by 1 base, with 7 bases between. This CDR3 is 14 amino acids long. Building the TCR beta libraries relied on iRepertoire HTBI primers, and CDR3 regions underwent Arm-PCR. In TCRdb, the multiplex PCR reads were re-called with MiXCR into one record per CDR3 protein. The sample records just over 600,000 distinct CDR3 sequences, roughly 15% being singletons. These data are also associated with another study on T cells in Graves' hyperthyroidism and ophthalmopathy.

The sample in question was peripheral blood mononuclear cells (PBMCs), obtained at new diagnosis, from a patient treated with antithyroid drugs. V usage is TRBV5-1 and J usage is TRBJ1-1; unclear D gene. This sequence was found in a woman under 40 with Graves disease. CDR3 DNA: TGCGCCAGCAGCTTGGCCTTACCGAACACTGAAGCTTTCTTT. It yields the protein CASSLALPNTEAFF.